Below are 23 T cell receptor beta chains sequenced from a single sample in a study of T cells in Graves' hyperthyroidism and ophthalmopathy. Amplification targeted TCR beta CDR3 regions from RNA transcripts. An initial round of RT-PCR targeting the TCR CDR3 relied on the HTBI primer set. Each CDR3 protein is one row after TCRdb ran MiXCR on the multiplex PCR reads. The table includes over 700,000 distinct CDR3 sequences, approximately 36% detected once. What was sequenced was blood. These receptor sequences come from a woman between 35 and 50 years old with Graves' hyperthyroidism.

This clonotype occurred many times. The rearrangement links TRBV13 to TRBJ2-2; D is undetermined. There are 14 residues in the CDR3. CDR1 PRHDT and CDR2 FYEKMQ come from the germline V gene (reference sequence). V was cut by 5 bases and J by 1 base, with 8 bases left in between. This CDR3 is CASSKLQNTGELFF. The CDR3 DNA sequence: TGTGCCAGCAGCAAGCTACAGAACACCGGGGAGCTGTTTTTT. Filled out from reference TRBV13 and TRBJ2-2, the complete variable domain reads AAGVIQSPRHLIKEKRETATLKCYPIPRHDTVYWYQQGPGQDPQFLISFYEKMQSDKGSIPDRFSAQQFSDYHSELNMSSLELGDSALYFCASSKLQNTGELFFGEGSRLTVL.

This clonotype was recorded many times. The gene calls are TRBV9 and TRBJ1-6; D not certain. V was pared by 3 bases and J by 5 bases, with 15 bases between. The CDR3 totals 16 residues. Germline V gene sequence: CDR1 SGDLS, CDR2 YYNGEE. The CDR3 spells CASSAPERLDNSPLHF. DNA for the CDR3: TGTGCCAGCAGCGCCCCAGAGAGGTTGGATAATTCACCCCTCCACTTT.

This clonotype was seen only once. CDR3 nucleotide sequence: TGCAGTGCTCACGCCGAGGGGAAAGAGACCCAGTACTTC. Translation: CSAHAEGKETQYF. This chain uses TRBV20-1 with TRBJ2-5, with D perhaps being TRBD1 or TRBD2 (5 bases each). This CDR3 region has 13 residues. Trimming stripped 5 bases from V and 3 bases from J, with 13 bases between. Per the germline V gene, CDR1 is DFQATT and CDR2 is SNEGSKA (reference sequence).

The chain combines TRBV7-9 with TRBJ1-3; D might be TRBD1 (5 bases). The V and J ends lost 0 bases and 0 bases respectively, with 15 bases between them. The germline V gene has CDR1 SEHNR and CDR2 FQNEAQ (reference sequence). This CDR3 is built from 18 residues. CDR3: CASSLAGGTGPSGNTIYF. For the CDR3, the DNA is TGTGCCAGCAGCTTAGCGGGTGGAACGGGACCCTCTGGAAACACCATATATTTT.

The table lists this clonotype with a few counts. The chain recombines TRBV6-2 or TRBV6-3 with TRBJ2-5; no clear D gene. This CDR3 contains 14 residues. Germline CDR1 is MNHEY and CDR2 is SVGEGT. V dropped 4 bases and J dropped 2 bases, with 11 bases sitting between them. DNA of the CDR3: TGTGCCAGCAGTTCTGTTAATCCGCAAGAGACCCAGTACTTC. Amino acid sequence: CASSSVNPQETQYF.

This clonotype was observed a few times. This chain connects TRBV12-3 or TRBV12-4 to TRBJ1-5; D is possibly TRBD1 (5 bases). Trimming removed 3 bases at V and 3 bases at J, with 15 bases between. The CDR3 has 16 residues. The CDR3 spells CASSLSRWGTNQPQHF. CDR3 bases: TGTGCCAGCAGTTTGAGTAGGTGGGGGACCAATCAGCCCCAGCATTTT.

V gene TRBV11-3 combines with J gene TRBJ2-7; D is ambiguous. Germline loops: CDR1 SGHNT, CDR2 YENEEA. With 1 base removed from V and 12 bases from J, the gap between germline ends came to 7 bases. This CDR3 is 10 amino acids long. CDR3 region: CASSLVIGYF. The CDR3 bases are TGTGCCAGCAGCTTAGTGATAGGGTACTTC.

Regarding this clonotype: An end of the junction does not agree with germline; a read error may underlie this. The rearrangement links TRBV7-9 to TRBJ1-5; 7 nucleotides match TRBD1. Germline V gene lookup returns CDR1 SEHNR and CDR2 FQNEAQ (reference sequence). The CDR3 is 16 amino acids. The DNA for the CDR3 is TGCGCCAGCAGCCATGACAGGGTGGCGGTTGGACAGCCCCAGCATTTT. This codes for CASSHDRVAVGQPQHF.

The chain uses TRBV19 and TRBJ2-4; tentatively, D is TRBD1 (5 bases). V was pared by 4 bases and J by 3 bases, with 10 bases between. CDR3 length: 14 amino acids. Germline CDR1 is LNHDA and CDR2 is SQIVND (reference sequence). Here the CDR3 reads CASSTDRFKNIQYF. As DNA, the CDR3 is TGTGCCAGTAGTACAGACAGATTCAAAAACATTCAGTACTTC. Combining the CDR3 with reference TRBV19 and TRBJ2-4 gives the whole variable domain DGGITQSPKYLFRKEGQNVTLSCEQNLNHDAMYWYRQDPGQGLRLIYYSQIVNDFQKGDIAEGYSVSREKKESFPLTVTSAQKNPTAFYLCASSTDRFKNIQYFGAGTRLSVL.

CDR3: CASSSPTGAIEHEKLFF. Written as DNA, the CDR3 is TGTGCCAGCAGCTCCCCGACGGGGGCGATAGAACATGAAAAACTGTTTTTT. V usage is TRBV7-9 and J usage is TRBJ1-4; TRBD1 is a possible D gene (6 bases). The germline V gene encodes CDR1 SEHNR and CDR2 FQNEAQ (reference sequence). V was shortened by 4 bases and J by 6 bases, with 21 bases between the two germline ends. This CDR3 region has 17 residues.

This clonotype was found many times. The chain employs TRBV2 and TRBJ1-2; no firm D call. V dropped 3 bases and J dropped 5 bases, with 13 bases sitting between them. The CDR3 loop spans 14 amino acids. Germline CDR1 and CDR2: SNHLY and FYNNEI. CDR3 DNA sequence: TGTGCCAGCAGTGAGGAGGGATTGGGGTATGGCTACACCTTC. The encoded protein is CASSEEGLGYGYTF.

This clonotype has ten or more counts. The chain carries TRBV20-1 and TRBJ1-1; 7 bases line up with TRBD1. V lost 0 bases, J lost 6 bases, and 7 bases stayed unmatched. The V gene's germline CDR1 is DFQATT and CDR2 SNEGSKA (reference sequence). There are 14 residues in the CDR3. Here the CDR3 DNA reads TGCAGTGCTAGAGAACAGGGGTTGATGCCTGAAGCTTTCTTT. Residues: CSAREQGLMPEAFF.

This clonotype turned up a few times. The rearrangement uses TRBV30 and TRBJ1-2, with D tentatively TRBD1 (5 bases). This CDR3 region has 13 residues. The V and J ends lost 2 bases and 8 bases respectively, with 15 bases between them. Germline lookup yields CDR1 GTSNPN and CDR2 SVGIG (reference sequence). CDR3 sequence: CAWSRQTIEGYTF. The CDR3 bases are TGTGCCTGGAGTAGACAGACGATAGAAGGCTACACCTTC.

This clonotype was detected only a few times. The V gene is TRBV6-5, the J gene TRBJ1-2; a weak D match, TRBD1 (6 bases). Germline V CDR1 and CDR2: MNHEY, SVGAGI. CDR3 length: 14 amino acids. V gave up 5 bases and J gave up 8 bases, with 18 bases separating them. The CDR3 sequence is CASSDGEGGNGYTF. CDR3 coding DNA: TGTGCCAGCAGTGACGGCGAAGGGGGTAACGGCTACACCTTC.

The V call is TRBV7-8, the J call TRBJ2-5; D gene ambiguous. The length of the CDR3 is 13 residues. V shed 7 bases and J shed 2 bases, with 11 bases lying between them. Germline V gene data show CDR1 as SGHVS and CDR2 as FQNEAQ. CDR3 bases: TGTGCCAGCAAAGTAGACTGGCAAGAGACCCAGTACTTC. This encodes CASKVDWQETQYF.

This clonotype has a handful of counts. The CDR3 sequence: CASKMGSNEQFF. The CDR3 DNA follows: TGTGCCAGCAAAATGGGGAGCAATGAGCAGTTCTTC. The chain employs TRBV7-9 and TRBJ2-7, with a possible D match to TRBD2 (5 bases). With the DNA end fitting TRBJ2-1 better, the J assignment may be wrong. CDR3 length equals 12 residues. Germline values: CDR1 SEHNR, CDR2 FQNEAQ (reference sequence).

The sample holds a few counts of this clonotype. The rearrangement joins TRBV5-1 to TRBJ2-2, with a weak D call TRBD2 (5 bases). This CDR3 comprises 16 residues. Germline V gene data show CDR1 as SGHRS and CDR2 as YFSETQ. V lost 4 bases and J lost 1, with 14 bases in between. The CDR3 sequence is CASSQVVAGNTGELFF. The CDR3 DNA sequence: TGCGCCAGCAGCCAAGTCGTGGCGGGGAACACCGGGGAGCTGTTTTTT.

V is TRBV7-9 and J is TRBJ2-7; 12 bases are a match to TRBD2. Germline trimming cut 5 bases from V and 2 bases from J; bases unmatched to any gene: 10. The CDR3 consists of 17 residues. Germline V gene sequence: CDR1 SEHNR, CDR2 FQNEAQ (reference sequence). For the CDR3, the DNA is TGTGCCAGCAGCCAACGGACTAGCGGGACAGATCCCTACGAGCAGTACTTC. The encoded protein is CASSQRTSGTDPYEQYF.

Comment on this clonotype: One end of the junction is discordant with germline, which a read error may explain. The chain is built from TRBV5-1 and TRBJ2-7, with D uncertain. CDR1 is SGHRS, CDR2 YFSETQ, per germline. This CDR3 contains 16 residues. CDR3: CVSSLSPGPVKDEQYF. The DNA for the CDR3 is TGCGTCAGCAGCTTAAGTCCGGGCCCCGTTAAGGACGAGCAGTACTTC.

A few counts support this clonotype. One junction end does not reproduce the germline sequence, and a read error may be involved. The J gene is TRBJ1-1, the V gene TRBV10-2; tentative D call: TRBD1 (6 bases). There are 18 residues in the CDR3. Germline lookup yields CDR1 WSHSY and CDR2 SAAADI. CDR3 residues: CASRPRDQGRLLDTEAFF. Written as DNA, the CDR3 is TGTGCCAGCAGGCCCCGAGACCAGGGGCGCCTGCTGGACACTGAAGCTTTCTTT.

Only a few counts were recorded for this clonotype. The chain combines TRBV5-1 with TRBJ1-1; tentative D call: TRBD1 (5 bases). CDR1 is SGHRS and CDR2 is YFSETQ in the germline V gene. The CDR3 is 12 amino acids. The V gene lost 5 bases and the J gene lost 5 bases, with 10 bases spanning the gap. The CDR3 DNA reads as TGCGCCAGCAGAGACACAGGAACTGAAGCTTTCTTT. Its translation is CASRDTGTEAFF.

This clonotype appeared many times. V and J are TRBV24-1 and TRBJ1-1; D might be TRBD1 (5 bases). CDR3 length: 14 residues. CDR1 KGHDR and CDR2 SFDVKD come from the germline V gene. Trimming shortened V by 8 bases and J by 4 bases, and 16 bases separated the two germline ends. CDR3 in amino acids: CATTVLGASTEAFF. DNA for the CDR3: TGTGCCACCACAGTTTTAGGGGCTTCCACTGAAGCTTTCTTT.

V and J are TRBV7-9 and TRBJ1-1; D gene unclear. V was pared by 1 base and J by 10 bases, with 10 bases between. Per the germline V gene, CDR1 is SEHNR and CDR2 is FQNEAQ (reference sequence). The CDR3 is 12 amino acids. The CDR3 here is CASSLENGLAFF. CDR3 DNA: TGTGCCAGCAGCTTAGAGAACGGTTTAGCTTTCTTT. Drawing the rest from reference TRBV7-9 and TRBJ1-1, the complete variable domain is DTGVSQNPRHKITKRGQNVTFRCDPISEHNRLYWYRQTLGQGPEFLTYFQNEAQLEKSRLLSDRFSAERPKGSFSTLEIQRTEQGDSAMYLCASSLENGLAFFGQGTRLTVV.